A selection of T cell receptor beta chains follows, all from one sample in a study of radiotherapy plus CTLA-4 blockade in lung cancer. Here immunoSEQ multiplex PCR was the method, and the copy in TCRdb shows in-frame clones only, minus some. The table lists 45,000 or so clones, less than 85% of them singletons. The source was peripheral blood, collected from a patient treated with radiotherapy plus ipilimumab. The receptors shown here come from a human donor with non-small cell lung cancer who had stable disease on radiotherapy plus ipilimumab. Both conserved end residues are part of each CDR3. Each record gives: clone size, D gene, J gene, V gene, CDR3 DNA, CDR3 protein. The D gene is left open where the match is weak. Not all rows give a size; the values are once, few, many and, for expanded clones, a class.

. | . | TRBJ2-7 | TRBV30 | TGTGCCTGGAACCTCCGGGGTCCCGCCTACGAGCAGTACTTC | CAWNLRGPAYEQYF
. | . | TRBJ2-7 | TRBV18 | TGTGCCAGCTCACCCGGACAAGATTCCCTCTACGAGCAGTACTTC | CASSPGQDSLYEQYF
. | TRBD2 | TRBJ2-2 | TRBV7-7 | TGTGCCAGCAGCTTAGACCTTACCGGGGGGGCCAGTGGGGAGCTGTTTTTT | CASSLDLTGGASGELFF
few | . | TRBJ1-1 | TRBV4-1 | TGCGCCAGCAGCCATGAACATATGAACACTGAAGCTTTCTTT | CASSHEHMNTEAFF
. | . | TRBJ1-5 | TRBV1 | TGCACCAGCAGCCAAGGTAAGGGATGCAATCAGCCCCAGCATTTT | CTSSQGKGCNQPQHF
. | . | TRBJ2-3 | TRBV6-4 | TGTGCCAGCAGTGGGGACGGTAGCACAGATACGCAGTATTTT | CASSGDGSTDTQYF
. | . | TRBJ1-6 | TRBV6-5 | TGTGCCAGCAGTGAAAGGTGGGATTCACCCCTCCACTTT | CASSERWDSPLHF
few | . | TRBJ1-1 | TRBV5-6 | TGTGCCAGCAGCTCGCTTGTCCGAGAGGCTGAAGCTTTCTTT | CASSSLVREAEAFF
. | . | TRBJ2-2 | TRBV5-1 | TGCGCCAGCAGCTTAGTCGTCGGGGGGCGAGGCGGGGAGCTGTTTTTT | CASSLVVGGRGGELFF
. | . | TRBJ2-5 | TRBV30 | TGTGCCTCCGCTAGTGGTCCCCAGCAGACCCAGTACTTC | CASASGPQQTQYF
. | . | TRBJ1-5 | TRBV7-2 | TGTGCCAGCAGCCCGCAGGGAAATAGCAATCAGCCCCAGCATTTT | CASSPQGNSNQPQHF
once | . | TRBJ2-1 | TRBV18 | TGTGCCAGCTCACTGGACAGACCCAGCTCCTACAATGAGCAGTTCTTC | CASSLDRPSSYNEQFF
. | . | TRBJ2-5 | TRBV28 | TGTGCCAGTACAGGGTCGTACCAAGAGACCCAGTACTTC | CASTGSYQETQYF
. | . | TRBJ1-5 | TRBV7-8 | TGTGCCAGCAGCTTAGGTAGTGATGGGAGCAATCAGCCCCAGCATTTT | CASSLGSDGSNQPQHF
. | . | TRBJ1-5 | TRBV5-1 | TGCGCCAGCAGCCAGGGGTCAGGGACGAATCAGCCCCAGCATTTT | CASSQGSGTNQPQHF
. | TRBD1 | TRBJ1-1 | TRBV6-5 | TGTGCCAGCAGTAAACGGGACAGGGGGCCGACTGAAGCTTTCTTT | CASSKRDRGPTEAFF
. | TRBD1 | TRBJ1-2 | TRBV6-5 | TGTGCCAGCAGTCCCCAGGGGGAGGGGCTCTGGGGCTACACCTTC | CASSPQGEGLWGYTF
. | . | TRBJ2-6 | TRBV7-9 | TGTGCCAGCAGCCTAAACAGGGCTGGGGCCAACGTCCTGACTTTC | CASSLNRAGANVLTF
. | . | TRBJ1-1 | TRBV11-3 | TGTGCCAGCAGCATAGGGTTGGACACTGAAGCTTTCTTT | CASSIGLDTEAFF
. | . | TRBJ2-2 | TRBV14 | TGTGCCAGCAGCCAAGAGCTGGGTCTAACCGGGGAGCTGTTTTTT | CASSQELGLTGELFF
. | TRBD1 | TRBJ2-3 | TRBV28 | TGTGCCAGCAGCGGGGTGGGACAGGGGAGAACAGATACGCAGTATTTT | CASSGVGQGRTDTQYF
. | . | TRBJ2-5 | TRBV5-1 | TGCGCCAGCAGCTCCCCGCAGGGTACGGAGACCCAGTACTTC | CASSSPQGTETQYF
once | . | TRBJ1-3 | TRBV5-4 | TGTGCCAGCACCACGGGTAACTCTGGAAACACCATATATTTT | CASTTGNSGNTIYF
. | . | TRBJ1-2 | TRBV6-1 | TGTGCCAGCGAACCACCGCAGGACGGCTACACCTTC | CASEPPQDGYTF
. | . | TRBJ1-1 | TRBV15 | TGTGCCACCAGCAGGGGTCTTAACGCAGGTGAAGCTTTCTTT | CATSRGLNAGEAFF
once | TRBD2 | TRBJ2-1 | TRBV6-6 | TGTGCCAGCAGCATACTAGCGGGGGGTGGTGAGCAGTTCTTC | CASSILAGGGEQFF
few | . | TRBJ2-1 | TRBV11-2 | TGTGCCAGCAGTTATAGGGGTGGGGATGAGCAGTTCTTC | CASSYRGGDEQFF
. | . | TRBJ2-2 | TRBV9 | TGTGCCAGCAGCGTATCACCCGCGGGGCCGCGGGCCGGGGAGCTGTTTTTT | CASSVSPAGPRAGELFF
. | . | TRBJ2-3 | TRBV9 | TGTGCCAGCAGCGTAGCGGACAGTAGGACAGATACGCAGTATTTT | CASSVADSRTDTQYF
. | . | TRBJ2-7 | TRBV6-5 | TGTGCCAGCAGAACGGGGGGGACAGGGTCCGAGCAGTACTTC | CASRTGGTGSEQYF
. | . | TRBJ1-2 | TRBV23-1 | TGCGCCAGCAGTCAATTAACTGGGCACGGCTACACCTTC | CASSQLTGHGYTF
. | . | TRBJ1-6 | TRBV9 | TGTGCCAGCAGCGGAAGACAGGCGGGAGGTTCACCCCTCCACTTT | CASSGRQAGGSPLHF
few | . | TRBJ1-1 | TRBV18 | TGTGCCAGCTCACGGGCCAGGAACACTGAAGCTTTCTTT | CASSRARNTEAFF
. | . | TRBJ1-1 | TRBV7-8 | TGTGCCAGCAGCTTAGCAGAGACCACTGAAGCTTTCTTT | CASSLAETTEAFF
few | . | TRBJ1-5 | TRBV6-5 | TGTGCCAGCAGCGAGGGGCAGGGGCAAAATCAGCCCCAGCATTTT | CASSEGQGQNQPQHF
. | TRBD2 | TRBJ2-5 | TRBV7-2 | TGTGCCAGCAGCTTAGACCCGGGGGGGCACGAGACCCAGTACTTC | CASSLDPGGHETQYF
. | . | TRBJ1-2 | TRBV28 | TGTGCCAGCAGGGAGGGCACGAACTATGGCTACACCTTC | CASREGTNYGYTF
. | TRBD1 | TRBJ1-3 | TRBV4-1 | TGCGCCAGCAGCCCCACGGACAGGGGGTTTGACACCATATATTTT | CASSPTDRGFDTIYF
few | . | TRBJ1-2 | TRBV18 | TGTGCCAGCTCACCACGGTCCGGGGATGGCTACACCTTC | CASSPRSGDGYTF
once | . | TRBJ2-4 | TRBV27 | TGTGCCAGCAGTTTCGGAAACATTCAGTACTTC | CASSFGNIQYF
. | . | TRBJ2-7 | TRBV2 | TGTGCCAGCGGATCCGGGCTTGGGTACGAGCAGTACTTC | CASGSGLGYEQYF
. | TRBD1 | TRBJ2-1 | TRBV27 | TGTGCCAGCAGTTTATCGGGGACAGAACCCTACAATGAGCAGTTCTTC | CASSLSGTEPYNEQFF
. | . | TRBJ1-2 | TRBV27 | TGTGCCAGCAGTTTTCACGGGCTTGGCTACACCTTC | CASSFHGLGYTF
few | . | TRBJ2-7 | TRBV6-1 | TGTGCCAGCAGTGACTTCCGGCTTTCGGGGGCGCACGAGCAGTACTTC | CASSDFRLSGAHEQYF
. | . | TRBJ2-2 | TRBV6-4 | TGTGCCAGCAGTGACACCCCTAGTACCGGGGAGCTGTTTTTT | CASSDTPSTGELFF
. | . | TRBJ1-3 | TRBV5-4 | TGTGCCAGCAGCTTGGATCCCAACGCAAACACCATATATTTT | CASSLDPNANTIYF
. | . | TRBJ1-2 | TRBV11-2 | TGTGCCAGCAGCTTAGGGCGGGGGACACCTATTTATGGCTACACCTTC | CASSLGRGTPIYGYTF
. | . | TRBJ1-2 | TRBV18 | TGTGCCAGCTCACCACCTAAGACGGGGAATGGCTACACCTTC | CASSPPKTGNGYTF
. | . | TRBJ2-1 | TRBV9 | TGTGCCAGCAGCGTAGGTACCTACAATGAGCAGTTCTTC | CASSVGTYNEQFF